Listed here are 22 T cell receptor beta chains from one sample, sequenced in a study of blood T cell repertoires in COVID-19. Produced via immunoSEQ multiplex PCR; TCRdb's table is partial and in-frame only. The data contain 65,000 to 75,000 clones, roughly 80% of them seen just once; the ten biggest clones take up 12%. Material: peripheral blood. These receptors all stem from a human donor in a cohort sampled during active COVID-19.

CDR3 bases: TGTGCCAGTAGTACCGACAGGGGAGCGAACACTGAAGCTTTCTTT. Translating it yields CASSTDRGANTEAFF. This chain links TRBV19 with TRBJ1-1, with 8 positions matching TRBD1. Germline loops: CDR1 LNHDA, CDR2 SQIVND (reference sequence). The CDR3 spans 15 residues. V shed 4 bases and J 1 base; nucleotides not matched to a gene: 5.

The V gene is TRBV6-6, the J gene TRBJ1-5; TRBD1 might be the D (5 bases). The CDR3 contains 14 residues. Looked up from germline, CDR1 is MNHNY and CDR2 is SVGAGI (reference sequence). The V and J ends lost 2 bases and 4 bases respectively, with 9 bases between them. CDR3: CASSYGPGNQPQHF. The CDR3 region has the DNA TGTGCCAGCAGTTACGGCCCAGGGAATCAGCCCCAGCATTTT.

The CDR3 is CASSWNEGRRGYGYTF. The CDR3 DNA is TGTGCCAGCAGCTGGAATGAAGGGCGGAGGGGCTATGGCTACACCTTC. The genes are TRBV3-1 (or the pseudogene TRBV3-2) and TRBJ1-2, with a weak D call TRBD1 (5 bases). CDR3 length equals 16 residues. CDR1 and CDR2 from the germline V gene are LGHDT and YNNKEL (reference sequence). Trimming took 5 bases from V and 4 from J, leaving 20 bases between them.

This clone has a single count. This rearrangement joins TRBV9 to TRBJ1-2; D not resolved. The V gene lost 0 bases and the J gene lost 6 bases, with 12 bases spanning the gap. The CDR3 covers 14 residues. The V gene's germline CDR1 is SGDLS and CDR2 YYNGEE. The CDR3 DNA reads as TGTGCCAGCAGCGTAGATTCAGAGGCTGATGGCTACACCTTC. This translates into CASSVDSEADGYTF. Using reference TRBV9 and TRBJ1-2 for the parts outside the CDR3, the full variable domain is DSGVTQTPKHLITATGQRVTLRCSPRSGDLSVYWYQQSLDQGLQFLIQYYNGEERAKGNILERFSAQQFPDLHSELNLSSLELGDSALYFCASSVDSEADGYTFGSGTRLTVV.

V is TRBV7-9 and J is TRBJ1-1, with no clear D. The V end lost 3 bases, the J end lost 0 bases, and 23 bases lay between the germline ends. Germline V gene data show CDR1 as SEHNR and CDR2 as FQNEAQ (reference sequence). The CDR3 spans 19 residues. The CDR3 region has the DNA TGTGCCAGCAGCTTGGGCAGAACCACCCCCCCCCAAGTGAACACTGAAGCTTTCTTT. As protein: CASSLGRTTPPQVNTEAFF.

V and J are TRBV6-2 or TRBV6-3 and TRBJ2-3; D remains unclear. V lost 5 bases, J lost 5 bases, and 8 bases lay in between. The CDR3 contains 12 residues. Looked up from germline, CDR1 is MNHEY and CDR2 is SVGEGT. The CDR3 loop is CASSPTGDTQYF. In nucleotides, the CDR3 is TGTGCCAGCAGTCCGACTGGAGATACGCAGTATTTT.

The chain recombines TRBV5-1 with TRBJ1-1, with TRBD1 matching 9 bases. Germline CDR1 and CDR2: SGHRS and YFSETQ. This CDR3 is built from 14 residues. The ends lost 6 bases at V and 4 bases at J; junction bases unmatched: 7. CDR3 protein: CASKGRQGVTEAFF. DNA for the CDR3: TGCGCCAGCAAGGGAAGACAGGGGGTCACTGAAGCTTTCTTT.

The chain recombines TRBV19 with TRBJ2-2, with TRBD2 identical over 9 bases. The junction had 14 bases not matched to a gene; V was cut back by 6 bases and J by 3 bases. This CDR3 has 18 residues. Germline CDR1 is LNHDA and CDR2 is SQIVND (reference sequence). The chain's CDR3 is CASSPEGRGGRYTGELFF. For the CDR3, the DNA is TGTGCCAGTAGCCCCGAAGGGCGGGGGGGCCGTTACACCGGGGAGCTGTTTTTT.

The table lists this clone with a few counts. CDR3: CASSVGRREQYV. The CDR3 DNA reads TGTGCCAGCAGTGTCGGAAGGAGGGAGCAGTACGTC. The chain combines TRBV2 with TRBJ2-7; a weak D match, TRBD2 (5 bases). Trimming pared 4 bases from V and 7 bases from J, leaving 11 bases between. From germline, CDR1 is SNHLY and CDR2 FYNNEI. There are 12 residues in the CDR3.

This clone was counted between two and nine times. The chain is built from TRBV29-1 and TRBJ2-2; a weak D match, TRBD1 (6 bases). V was pared by 4 bases and J by 1 base, with 10 bases between. CDR1 and CDR2 from the germline V gene are SQVTM and ANQGSEA. CDR3 length: 14 amino acids. The CDR3 nucleotides are TGCAGCGTTGCCCCGGGACAGAACACCGGGGAGCTGTTTTTT. It specifies CSVAPGQNTGELFF.

This clone was counted only a few times. V is TRBV28 and J is TRBJ1-5, with no clear D. Trimming took 2 bases from V and 5 from J, leaving 10 bases between them. CDR1 MDHEN and CDR2 SYDVKM come from the germline V gene. This CDR3 comprises 14 residues. The CDR3 DNA follows: TGTGCCAGCAGTTTAGGGTACAGTTATCAGCCCCAGCATTTT. Its translation is CASSLGYSYQPQHF.

CDR3 protein: CASSEAPFQYF. The CDR3 DNA reads TGTGCCAGCAGTGAAGCCCCGTTCCAGTACTTC. V usage is TRBV6-1 and J usage is TRBJ2-4, with D uncertain. Germline CDR1 reads MNHNS; CDR2 reads SASEGT. The germline V and J ends were trimmed by 0 bases and 13 bases, with 7 bases remaining between them. CDR3 length: 11 amino acids.

The chain recombines TRBV11-3 with TRBJ2-5, with 9 bases aligning to TRBD1. V gave up 1 base and J gave up 4 bases; unmatched junction bases: 7. Germline CDR1 SGHNT, CDR2 YENEEA. The CDR3 is 16 residues long. In DNA form, the CDR3 reads TGTGCCAGCAGCTTAGCTTCGACAGGGGGTGCAGAGACCCAGTACTTC. This encodes CASSLASTGGAETQYF.

The gene calls are TRBV19 and TRBJ1-2, with D possibly being TRBD1 (6 bases). Germline V gene lookup returns CDR1 LNHDA and CDR2 SQIVND (reference sequence). The V and J ends lost 4 bases and 4 bases respectively, with 10 bases between them. The CDR3 spans 13 residues. The CDR3 nucleotides are TGTGCCAGTAGTACGACCAGGGGCTATGGCTACACCTTC. This gives the protein CASSTTRGYGYTF.

J is TRBJ1-1 and V is TRBV20-1, with TRBD1 as a possible D gene (6 bases). The V gene lost 3 bases and the J gene lost 5 bases, with 7 bases spanning the gap. Germline CDR1 reads DFQATT; CDR2 reads SNEGSKA (reference sequence). The length of the CDR3 is 11 residues. In DNA, the CDR3 is TGCAGTGCTAGCAGGGGTACTGAAGCTTTCTTT. It yields the protein CSASRGTEAFF.

The chain couples TRBV11-2 to TRBJ2-3; 9 nucleotides agree with TRBD1. Germline V CDR1 and CDR2: SGHAT, FQNNGV. The junction had 4 bases not matched to a gene; V was cut back by 2 bases and J by 1 base. The CDR3 contains 16 residues. CDR3 loop: CASSLRDRVGTDTQYF. Here the CDR3 DNA reads TGTGCCAGCAGCTTACGGGACAGGGTGGGCACAGATACGCAGTATTTT.

This clone was seen once. The chain is built from TRBV19 and TRBJ2-3; possible D gene TRBD2, 5 bases. The V gene's germline CDR1 is LNHDA and CDR2 SQIVND (reference sequence). The CDR3 loop spans 14 amino acids. Trimming removed 6 bases at V and 3 bases at J, with 13 bases between. CDR3 nucleotide sequence: TGTGCCAGTAGACTGAGGGAAAAAACAGATACGCAGTATTTT. It is translated as CASRLREKTDTQYF. The full variable domain, with the rest looked up from reference TRBV19 and TRBJ2-3, is DGGITQSPKYLFRKEGQNVTLSCEQNLNHDAMYWYRQDPGQGLRLIYYSQIVNDFQKGDIAEGYSVSREKKESFPLTVTSAQKNPTAFYLCASRLREKTDTQYFGPGTRLTVL.

V is TRBV7-9 and J is TRBJ1-3; D unclear. The germline gives CDR1 SEHNR, CDR2 FQNEAQ (reference sequence). The CDR3 spans 12 residues. Trimming shortened V by 7 bases and J by 2 bases, and 6 bases separated the two germline ends. CDR3 protein: CASTRAGNTIYF. The CDR3 region has the DNA TGTGCCAGCACCCGGGCTGGAAACACCATATATTTT.

The rearrangement links TRBV10-2 to TRBJ2-3; 8 bases match TRBD2. This CDR3 spans 13 amino acids. Germline CDR1 is WSHSY and CDR2 is SAAADI. Trimming removed 3 bases from V and 8 bases from J; junction bases left unmatched: 4. CDR3 region: CASSDGLAGTQYF. The CDR3 DNA reads TGCGCCAGCAGTGATGGCCTAGCGGGTACGCAGTATTTT.

The rearrangement links TRBV15 to TRBJ1-1; TRBD1 might be the D (6 bases). The germline CDR1 and CDR2 sequences are LNHNV and YYDKDF (reference sequence). CDR3 length equals 13 residues. Between the trimmed V and J ends, which lost 5 bases and 5 bases, there was a span of 12 bases. This chain's CDR3 is CATSLQGGTEAFF. The CDR3 region has the DNA TGTGCCACCAGCCTACAGGGAGGGACTGAAGCTTTCTTT.

The CDR3 DNA sequence: TGTGCCAGCAGCCGGGAAGTAGTAAATTCACCCCTCCACTTT. Residues: CASSREVVNSPLHF. J is TRBJ1-6 and V is TRBV7-9; unclear D gene. V was cut by 5 bases and J by 7 bases, with 12 bases left in between. In germline, CDR1 is SEHNR, CDR2 FQNEAQ (reference sequence). The CDR3 has 14 amino acids.

The CDR3 is CAWSAGTENQPQHF. In DNA form, the CDR3 reads TGTGCCTGGAGTGCCGGGACAGAAAATCAGCCCCAGCATTTT. This rearrangement joins TRBV30 to TRBJ1-5; 7 nucleotides line up with TRBD1. CDR3 length: 14 amino acids. The germline V gene encodes CDR1 GTSNPN and CDR2 SVGIG (reference sequence). V shed 1 base and J 4 bases; nucleotides not matched to a gene: 4.